The clone carrying this T cell receptor (beta chain) was counted many times. The antigen is unknown. The sample comes from a study of identical twins. The V and J ends lost 4 bases and 0 bases respectively, with 6 bases between them. Germline-derived CDR1 and CDR2 are MNHEY and SVGEGT. The CDR3 consists of 14 residues. Study findings and constraints: Excess sharing by twins proved weaker in beta out-of-frame sequences.

TCRdb re-called the 5' RACE reads with MiXCR, one entry per CDR3 protein. The top ten clones hold over 0.5% of a sample with about 460,000 distinct CDR3 sequences, 11% to 15% of them seen once. The sample was also linked to a second study, of yellow fever vaccine responses in identical twins.

This TCR derives from a woman aged 18-29 years in good health. V gene TRBV6-2 or TRBV6-3 combines with J gene TRBJ2-2; D gene uncertain. The sequenced sample was CD4+ T cells sorted from blood. The chain's CDR3 is CASSLHPNTGELFF. The CDR3 DNA reads as TGTGCCAGCAGTTTACACCCGAACACCGGGGAGCTGTTTTTT.